The clone carrying this T cell receptor (beta chain) was counted between two and nine times. Original methodology: Amplification with reference gene primers provided the estimates of nucleated cell counts. Data came from immunoSEQ multiplex PCR; TCRdb stores just in-frame clones and leaves some out. V and J calls and clone size follow that table, whereas D and trimming were derived from the DNA. The repertoire holds some 210,000 clones, with roughly nine tenths as singletons. The CDR3 covers 15 residues. The germline CDR1 and CDR2 sequences are MNHEY and SVGAGI. The junction had 11 bases not matched to a gene; V was cut back by 4 bases and J by 7 bases. The data are from a study of blood T cell repertoires in COVID-19. On the study more broadly: Spain, Italy and the United States supplied samples that represented acute and convalescent COVID-19.

This sequence originates from a man aged 30 to 45 with acute or convalescent COVID-19. The chain has TRBV6-5 and TRBJ1-1; TRBD1 agrees at 8 bases. The sequenced material came from peripheral blood. The CDR3 nucleotides read TGTGCCAGCAGTTCCCAGGACAGGGCTCCCATTGAAGCTTTCTTT. Protein: CASSSQDRAPIEAFF.